This T cell receptor beta chain was recorded in a study of OX40 agonist ivuxolimab in advanced cancers. Repertoires were generated with immunoSEQ multiplex PCR, while TCRdb's copy carries only in-frame clones and drops some. Here the sample spans roughly 18,000 clones, about 67% being singletons. Per the germline V gene, CDR1 is MNHEY and CDR2 is SMNVEV (reference sequence). V lost 1 base and J 8 bases, leaving 11 bases between the germline ends. There are 14 residues in the CDR3. Sequencing used CD4+ or CD8+ T cells sorted from blood, obtained in a trial of the OX40 agonist ivuxolimab. This chain uses TRBV27 with TRBJ1-4; D perhaps matches TRBD1 (6 bases). The sequence was collected from an adult with an advanced solid tumor such as melanoma, head and neck, liver or kidney cancer. CDR3 in DNA: TGTGCCAGCAGTTTATTCAGGGGAGGGGAAAAACTGTTTTTT. This codes for CASSLFRGGEKLFF.